This T cell receptor beta chain stems from a study of identical twins' blood T cells. Across the whole study: Roughly 6 alpha and about six beta libraries together yielded 45 million or so reads.

Trimming removed 3 bases from V and 7 bases from J, with 12 bases in between. CDR1 and CDR2 (germline): MNHEY, SMNVEV (reference sequence). CDR3 size: 13 residues. From the 5' RACE reads, TCRdb called clonotypes with MiXCR, one entry per CDR3 protein. The sample carries hundreds of thousands of distinct CDR3 sequences, 28% recorded once. Material for sequencing was PBMCs. J is TRBJ1-1 and V is TRBV27; D gene ambiguous. The clonotype originates from a woman aged 18 to 50 in good health. Here the CDR3 reads CASSLGELGEAFF. CDR3 nucleotide sequence: TGTGCCAGCAGTTTGGGTGAACTGGGTGAAGCTTTCTTT.